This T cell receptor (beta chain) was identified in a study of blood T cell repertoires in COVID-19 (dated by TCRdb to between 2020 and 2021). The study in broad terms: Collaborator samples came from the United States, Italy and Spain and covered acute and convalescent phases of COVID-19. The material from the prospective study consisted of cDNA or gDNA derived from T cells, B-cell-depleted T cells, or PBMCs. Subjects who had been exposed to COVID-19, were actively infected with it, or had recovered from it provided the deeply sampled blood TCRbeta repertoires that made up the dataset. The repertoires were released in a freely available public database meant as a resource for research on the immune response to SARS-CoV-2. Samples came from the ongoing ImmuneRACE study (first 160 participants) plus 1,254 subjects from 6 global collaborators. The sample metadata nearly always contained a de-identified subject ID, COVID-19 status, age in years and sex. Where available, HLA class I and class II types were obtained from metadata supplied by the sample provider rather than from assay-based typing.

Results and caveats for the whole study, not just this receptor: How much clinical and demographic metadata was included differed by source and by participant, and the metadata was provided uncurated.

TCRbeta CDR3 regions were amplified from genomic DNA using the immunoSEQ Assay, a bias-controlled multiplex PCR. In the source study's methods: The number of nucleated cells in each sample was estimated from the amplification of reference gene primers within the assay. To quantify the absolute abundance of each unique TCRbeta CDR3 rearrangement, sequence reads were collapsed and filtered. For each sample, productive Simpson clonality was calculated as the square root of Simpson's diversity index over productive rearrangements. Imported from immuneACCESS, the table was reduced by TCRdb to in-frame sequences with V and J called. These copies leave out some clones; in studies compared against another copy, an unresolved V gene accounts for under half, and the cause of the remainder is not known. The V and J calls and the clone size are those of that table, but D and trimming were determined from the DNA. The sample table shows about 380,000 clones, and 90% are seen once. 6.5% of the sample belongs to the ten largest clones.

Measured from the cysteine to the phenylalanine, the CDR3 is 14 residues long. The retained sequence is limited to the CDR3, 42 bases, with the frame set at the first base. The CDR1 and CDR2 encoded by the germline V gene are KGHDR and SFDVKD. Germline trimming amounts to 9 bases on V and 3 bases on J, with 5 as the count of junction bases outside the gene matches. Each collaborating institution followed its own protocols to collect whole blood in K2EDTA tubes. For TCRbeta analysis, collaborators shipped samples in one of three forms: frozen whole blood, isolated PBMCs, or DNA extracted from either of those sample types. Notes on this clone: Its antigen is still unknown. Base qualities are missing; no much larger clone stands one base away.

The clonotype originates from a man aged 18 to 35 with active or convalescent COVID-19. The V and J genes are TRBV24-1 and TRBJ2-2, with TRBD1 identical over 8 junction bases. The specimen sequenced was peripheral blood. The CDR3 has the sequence CATGDRRYTGELFF. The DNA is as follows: TGTGCCACCGGGGACAGGCGATACACCGGGGAGCTGTTTTTT.